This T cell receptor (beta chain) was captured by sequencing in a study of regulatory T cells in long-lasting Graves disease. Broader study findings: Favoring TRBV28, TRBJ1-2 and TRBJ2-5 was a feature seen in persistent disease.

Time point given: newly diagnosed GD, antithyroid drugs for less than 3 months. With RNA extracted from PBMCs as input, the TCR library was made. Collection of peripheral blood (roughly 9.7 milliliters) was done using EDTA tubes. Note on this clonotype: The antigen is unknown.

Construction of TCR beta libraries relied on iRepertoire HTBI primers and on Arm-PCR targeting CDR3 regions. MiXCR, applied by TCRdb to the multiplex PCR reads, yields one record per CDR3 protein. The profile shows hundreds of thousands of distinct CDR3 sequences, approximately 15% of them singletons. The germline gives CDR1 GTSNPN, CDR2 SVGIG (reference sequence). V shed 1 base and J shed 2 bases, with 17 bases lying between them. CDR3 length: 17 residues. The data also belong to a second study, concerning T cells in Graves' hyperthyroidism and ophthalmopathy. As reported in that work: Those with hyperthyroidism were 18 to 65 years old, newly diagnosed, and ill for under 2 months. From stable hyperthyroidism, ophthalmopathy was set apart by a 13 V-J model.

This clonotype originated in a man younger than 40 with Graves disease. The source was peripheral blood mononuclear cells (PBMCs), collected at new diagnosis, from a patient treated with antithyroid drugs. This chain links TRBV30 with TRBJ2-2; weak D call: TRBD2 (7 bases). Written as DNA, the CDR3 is TGTGCCTGGAGTGGGGTCCGGGGGGCAAGAAACACCGGGGAGCTGTTTTTT. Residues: CAWSGVRGARNTGELFF.